This T cell receptor beta chain was sequenced in a study of cytotoxic CD8 clonotypes in ibrutinib-treated CLL. Looking at the study overall: Included were some eleven relapsed/refractory and 15 treatment-naive patients, of whom roughly 17 were IGHV unmutated. Response samples were drawn at a median of approximately 11 months of treatment, range 6 to 36.

Study findings and constraints: Clonality was higher at baseline than in age-matched healthy donors and tracked circulating CD8+ T-cell counts.

The germline CDR1 and CDR2 sequences are MGHRA and YSYEKL. The CDR3 loop spans 16 amino acids. Trimming shortened V by 0 bases and J by 7 bases, and 16 bases separated the two germline ends. This clone was detected only a few times. What it binds is unknown. The repertoire was sequenced with immunoSEQ multiplex PCR; TCRdb's copy has only in-frame clones and lacks some. The sample lists roughly 30,000 clones; 75% to 80% were seen once. The source material was PBMCs, sampled after 36 months of ibrutinib treatment. The V gene is TRBV4-1, the J gene TRBJ1-5, with TRBD1 as a possible D gene (6 bases). The sequence was collected from a human donor with chronic lymphocytic leukemia. As DNA, the CDR3 is TGCGCCAGCAGCCAAGATACGGCAGGGGTGGGGCAGCCCCAGCATTTT. Residues: CASSQDTAGVGQPQHF.